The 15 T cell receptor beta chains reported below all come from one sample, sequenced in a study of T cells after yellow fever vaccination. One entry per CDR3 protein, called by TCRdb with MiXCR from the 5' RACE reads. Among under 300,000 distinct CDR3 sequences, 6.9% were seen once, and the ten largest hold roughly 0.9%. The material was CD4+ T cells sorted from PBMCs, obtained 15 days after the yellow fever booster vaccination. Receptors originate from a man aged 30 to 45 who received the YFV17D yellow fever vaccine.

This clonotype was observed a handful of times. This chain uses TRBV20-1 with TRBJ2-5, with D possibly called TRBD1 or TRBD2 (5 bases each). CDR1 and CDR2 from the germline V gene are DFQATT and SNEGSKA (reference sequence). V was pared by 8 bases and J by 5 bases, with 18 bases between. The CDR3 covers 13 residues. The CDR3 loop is CSFRRGSRETQYF. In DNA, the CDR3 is TGCAGTTTTCGTCGGGGCTCTCGTGAGACCCAGTACTTC.

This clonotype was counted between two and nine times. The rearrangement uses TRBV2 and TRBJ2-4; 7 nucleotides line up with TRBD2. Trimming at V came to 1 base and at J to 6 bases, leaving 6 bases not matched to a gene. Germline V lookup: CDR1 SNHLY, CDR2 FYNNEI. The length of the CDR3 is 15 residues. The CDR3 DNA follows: TGTGCCAGCAGTGAAGGTGGGAGGGCCTCAAACATTCAGTACTTC. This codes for CASSEGGRASNIQYF.

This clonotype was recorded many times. CDR3 sequence (DNA): TGCGCCAGCAGTCCGGGGGCCAACTATGGCTACACCTTC. Translated, it gives CASSPGANYGYTF. The chain uses TRBV5-1 and TRBJ1-2; tentative D call: TRBD1 (6 bases). The V and J ends lost 5 bases and 2 bases respectively, with 10 bases between them. The CDR3 length is 13 residues. CDR1 SGHRS and CDR2 YFSETQ come from the germline V gene.

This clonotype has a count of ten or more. The CDR3 reads CSVQRGHGQYF. CDR3 bases: TGCAGCGTTCAGCGAGGGCATGGGCAGTACTTC. The V and J genes are TRBV29-1 and TRBJ2-7; the D gene is possibly TRBD2 (5 bases). This CDR3 is 11 amino acids long. V was cut by 5 bases and J by 9 bases, with 14 bases left in between. The germline V gene encodes CDR1 SQVTM and CDR2 ANQGSEA.

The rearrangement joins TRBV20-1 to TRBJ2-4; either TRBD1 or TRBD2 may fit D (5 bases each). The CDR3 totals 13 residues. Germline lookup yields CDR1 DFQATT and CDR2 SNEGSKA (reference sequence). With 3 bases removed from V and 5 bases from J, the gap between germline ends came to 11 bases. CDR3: CSASEGWQNIQYF. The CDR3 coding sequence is TGCAGTGCTAGTGAGGGGTGGCAAAACATTCAGTACTTC.

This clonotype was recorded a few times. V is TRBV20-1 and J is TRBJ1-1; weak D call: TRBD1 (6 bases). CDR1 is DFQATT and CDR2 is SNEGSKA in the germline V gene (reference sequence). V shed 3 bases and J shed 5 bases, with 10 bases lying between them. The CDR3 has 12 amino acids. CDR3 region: CSARGAKTEAFF. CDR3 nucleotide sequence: TGCAGTGCTAGGGGGGCGAAAACTGAAGCTTTCTTT.

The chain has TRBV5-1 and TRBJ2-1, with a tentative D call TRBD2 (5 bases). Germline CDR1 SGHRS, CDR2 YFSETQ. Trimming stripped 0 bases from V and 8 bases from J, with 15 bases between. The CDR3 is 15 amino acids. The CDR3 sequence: CASSLVRGGIDEQFF. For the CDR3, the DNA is TGCGCCAGCAGCTTGGTTCGGGGTGGTATCGATGAGCAGTTCTTC.

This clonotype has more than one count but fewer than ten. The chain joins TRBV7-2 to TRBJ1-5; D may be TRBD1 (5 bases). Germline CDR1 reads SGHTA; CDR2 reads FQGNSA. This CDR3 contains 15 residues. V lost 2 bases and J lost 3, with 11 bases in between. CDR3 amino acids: CASSLYSTDNQPQHF. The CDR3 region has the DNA TGTGCCAGCAGCTTATACTCGACAGACAATCAGCCCCAGCATTTT.

In DNA form, the CDR3 reads TGTGCCAGCGTAGGGACGTACACTGAAGCTTTCTTT. Its protein is CASVGTYTEAFF. This chain joins TRBV11-3 and TRBJ1-1, with D maybe TRBD1 (5 bases). Germline V gene data show CDR1 as SGHNT and CDR2 as YENEEA. The CDR3 covers 12 residues. The germline V and J ends were trimmed by 8 bases and 3 bases, with 10 bases remaining between them.

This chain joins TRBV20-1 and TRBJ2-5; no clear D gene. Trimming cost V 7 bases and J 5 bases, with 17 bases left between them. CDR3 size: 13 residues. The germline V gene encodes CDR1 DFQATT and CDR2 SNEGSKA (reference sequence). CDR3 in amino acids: CSVKSQVRETQYF. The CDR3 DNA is TGCAGTGTAAAGAGCCAGGTCCGGGAGACCCAGTACTTC.

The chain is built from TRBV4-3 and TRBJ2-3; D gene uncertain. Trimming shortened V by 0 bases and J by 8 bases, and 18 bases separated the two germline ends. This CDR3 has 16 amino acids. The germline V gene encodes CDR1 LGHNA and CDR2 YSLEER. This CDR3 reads CASSQDPPHSLGTQYF. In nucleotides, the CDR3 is TGCGCCAGCAGCCAAGATCCCCCTCATAGTCTCGGTACGCAGTATTTT.

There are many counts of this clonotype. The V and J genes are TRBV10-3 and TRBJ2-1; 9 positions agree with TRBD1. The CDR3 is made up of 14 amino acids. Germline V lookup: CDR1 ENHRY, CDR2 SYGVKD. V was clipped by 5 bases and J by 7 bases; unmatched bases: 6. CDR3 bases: TGTGCCATCAGTTCGGGACAGGGAGGAAATGAGCAGTTCTTC. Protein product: CAISSGQGGNEQFF.

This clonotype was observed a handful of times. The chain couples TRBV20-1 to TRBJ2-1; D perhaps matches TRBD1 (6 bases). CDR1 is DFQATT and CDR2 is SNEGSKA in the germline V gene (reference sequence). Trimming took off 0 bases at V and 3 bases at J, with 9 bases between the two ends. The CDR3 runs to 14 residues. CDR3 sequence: CSARDRDIYNEQFF. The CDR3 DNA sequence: TGCAGTGCTAGAGATAGGGACATCTACAATGAGCAGTTCTTC.

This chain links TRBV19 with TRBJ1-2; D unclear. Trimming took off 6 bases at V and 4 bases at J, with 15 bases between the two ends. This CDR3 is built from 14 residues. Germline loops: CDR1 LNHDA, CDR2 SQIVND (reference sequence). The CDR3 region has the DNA TGTGCCAGTAGACCGACGGACTCGTTCTATGGCTACACCTTC. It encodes CASRPTDSFYGYTF.

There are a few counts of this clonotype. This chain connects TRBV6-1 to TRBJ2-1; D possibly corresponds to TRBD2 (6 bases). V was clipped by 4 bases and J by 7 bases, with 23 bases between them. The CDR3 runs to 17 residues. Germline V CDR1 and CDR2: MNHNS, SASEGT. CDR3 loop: CASSARAAGGTINEQFF. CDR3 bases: TGTGCCAGCAGTGCACGAGCAGCGGGTGGAACAATAAATGAGCAGTTCTTC.